The rows below give T cell receptor beta chains drawn from one sample of a study of post-analysis software for immune sequencing data. Using its own MiXCR run on the PCR reads, TCRdb lists one record per CDR3 protein. The sample has about 430,000 distinct CDR3 sequences; over 30% are singletons. Sequencing input: blood. Receptors originate from a girl between 2 and 10 years old with multiple sclerosis. Both conserved end residues are part of each CDR3. Fields, in order: clone size, D gene, V gene, CDR3 length, J gene, CDR3 DNA, CDR3 protein. D genes are given only for firm matches. The listing skips clone size in some rows; elsewhere it reads once, few, many or a size class.

abundance: few; d_gene: TRBD2; v_gene: TRBV20-1; len: 12; j_gene: TRBJ2-1; CDR3nt: TGCAGTGCTAGCCGATCCGGGACTAGCAAGTTCTTC; CDR3aa: CSASRSGTSKFF
abundance: -; d_gene: -; v_gene: TRBV6-1; len: 13; j_gene: TRBJ2-5; CDR3nt: TGTGCCAGTCTAGCGTGGGGGGGCAATGAGCAGTACTTC; CDR3aa: CASLAWGGNEQYF
abundance: few; d_gene: -; v_gene: TRBV12-3/TRBV12-4; len: 14; j_gene: TRBJ1-1; CDR3nt: TGTGCCAGCAGACAGGGACACCAGAACACTGAAGCTTTCTTT; CDR3aa: CASRQGHQNTEAFF
abundance: -; d_gene: -; v_gene: TRBV29-1; len: 14; j_gene: TRBJ1-1; CDR3nt: TGCAGCTCCTGGGCAGGGCCGGCTGGGACTGAAGCTTTCTTT; CDR3aa: CSSWAGPAGTEAFF
abundance: many; d_gene: -; v_gene: TRBV16; len: 14; j_gene: TRBJ2-7; CDR3nt: TGTGCCAGCAGCCAATCGGACAGACCCTACGAGCAGTACTTC; CDR3aa: CASSQSDRPYEQYF
abundance: -; d_gene: -; v_gene: TRBV28; len: 14; j_gene: TRBJ2-5; CDR3nt: TGTGCCAGCAGTTTATTCTGGGTGCCCGAGACCCAGTACTTC; CDR3aa: CASSLFWVPETQYF
abundance: -; d_gene: -; v_gene: TRBV20-1; len: 15; j_gene: TRBJ2-1; CDR3nt: TGCAGTGCTAGAGACCGTGAGCTGGTTTACAATGAGCAGTTCTTC; CDR3aa: CSARDRELVYNEQFF
abundance: few; d_gene: -; v_gene: TRBV6-5; len: 15; j_gene: TRBJ2-6; CDR3nt: TGTGCCAGCAGTGGGCGGCTCTCTGGGGCCAACGTCCTGACTTTC; CDR3aa: CASSGRLSGANVLTF
abundance: -; d_gene: -; v_gene: TRBV7-8; len: 16; j_gene: TRBJ1-2; CDR3nt: TGTGCCAGCAGCTTGGCTTCGGGCAGTTCTAACTATGGCTACACCTTC; CDR3aa: CASSLASGSSNYGYTF
abundance: -; d_gene: TRBD2; v_gene: TRBV12-3/TRBV12-4; len: 14; j_gene: TRBJ2-7; CDR3nt: TGTGCCAGCAGTCGGCGCGGGAGTTCCTACGAGCAGTACTTC; CDR3aa: CASSRRGSSYEQYF
abundance: -; d_gene: -; v_gene: TRBV5-6; len: 16; j_gene: TRBJ1-6; CDR3nt: TGTGCCAGCAGCCCCATAATGAGCTCCTATAATTCACCCCTCCACTTT; CDR3aa: CASSPIMSSYNSPLHF
abundance: -; d_gene: TRBD1; v_gene: TRBV4-1; len: 12; j_gene: TRBJ1-1; CDR3nt: TGCGCCAGCAGCCACCCGACAGGGTTTCCTTTCTTT; CDR3aa: CASSHPTGFPFF
abundance: few; d_gene: -; v_gene: TRBV6-4; len: 15; j_gene: TRBJ2-7; CDR3nt: TGTGCCAGCAGTGGAACCCGTGGTGTTGACTACGAGCAGTACTTC; CDR3aa: CASSGTRGVDYEQYF
abundance: -; d_gene: TRBD2; v_gene: TRBV6-1; len: 14; j_gene: TRBJ2-7; CDR3nt: TGCGCCAGCAGCGAGCTAGCGGGGGACAATGAGCAGTACTTC; CDR3aa: CASSELAGDNEQYF
abundance: few; d_gene: TRBD2; v_gene: TRBV29-1; len: 16; j_gene: TRBJ2-1; CDR3nt: TGCAGCGCCCTCGGACTAGCGGGAGGATCAGGCGATGAGCAGTTCTTC; CDR3aa: CSALGLAGGSGDEQFF
abundance: -; d_gene: TRBD2; v_gene: TRBV20-1; len: 13; j_gene: TRBJ2-7; CDR3nt: TGCAGTGCCCCTAGCGGGCGAGCCTACGAGCAGTACTTC; CDR3aa: CSAPSGRAYEQYF
abundance: -; d_gene: -; v_gene: TRBV5-1; len: 14; j_gene: TRBJ2-3; CDR3nt: TGCGCCAGCAGCTTCGGCCAGGGTGAGGATACGCAGTATTTT; CDR3aa: CASSFGQGEDTQYF
abundance: -; d_gene: TRBD1; v_gene: TRBV20-1; len: 12; j_gene: TRBJ1-1; CDR3nt: TGCGTTGGAACACAGGGGCCCACTGAAGCTTTCTTT; CDR3aa: CVGTQGPTEAFF
abundance: -; d_gene: -; v_gene: TRBV5-1; len: 17; j_gene: TRBJ2-5; CDR3nt: TGCGCCAGCAGCTTGGCCTACGGGAGTGATGGCCAAGAGACCCAGTACTTC; CDR3aa: CASSLAYGSDGQETQYF
abundance: -; d_gene: -; v_gene: TRBV11-2; len: 14; j_gene: TRBJ1-2; CDR3nt: TGTGCCAGCAGCTTACCCGGGGGGCGAAATGGCTACACCTTC; CDR3aa: CASSLPGGRNGYTF
abundance: -; d_gene: TRBD1; v_gene: TRBV6-5; len: 17; j_gene: TRBJ2-7; CDR3nt: TGTGCCAGCAGTTACGAGAGGCCCCGGGACAGGAACTACGAGCAGTACTTC; CDR3aa: CASSYERPRDRNYEQYF
abundance: -; d_gene: TRBD2; v_gene: TRBV20-1; len: 13; j_gene: TRBJ2-1; CDR3nt: TGCAGTGCCAAAAAACTAGCGAACAATGAGCAGTTCTTC; CDR3aa: CSAKKLANNEQFF
abundance: few; d_gene: TRBD2; v_gene: TRBV11-2; len: 15; j_gene: TRBJ2-1; CDR3nt: TGTGCCAGCAGCCCGGGGACTAGCGCAAACAATGAGCAGTTCTTC; CDR3aa: CASSPGTSANNEQFF
abundance: -; d_gene: -; v_gene: TRBV4-1; len: 13; j_gene: TRBJ2-7; CDR3nt: TGCGCCAGCAGCCAGTTTACAGAATACGAGCAGTACTTC; CDR3aa: CASSQFTEYEQYF
abundance: -; d_gene: -; v_gene: TRBV4-3; len: 15; j_gene: TRBJ1-5; CDR3nt: TGCGCCAGCAGCCTCGGGCCGGGGGATGATCAGCCCCAGCATTTT; CDR3aa: CASSLGPGDDQPQHF
abundance: -; d_gene: -; v_gene: TRBV7-2; len: 15; j_gene: TRBJ2-1; CDR3nt: TGTGCCAGCAGCTTAAGTGGCGGAGGGGGGGGTGAGCAGTTCTTC; CDR3aa: CASSLSGGGGGEQFF